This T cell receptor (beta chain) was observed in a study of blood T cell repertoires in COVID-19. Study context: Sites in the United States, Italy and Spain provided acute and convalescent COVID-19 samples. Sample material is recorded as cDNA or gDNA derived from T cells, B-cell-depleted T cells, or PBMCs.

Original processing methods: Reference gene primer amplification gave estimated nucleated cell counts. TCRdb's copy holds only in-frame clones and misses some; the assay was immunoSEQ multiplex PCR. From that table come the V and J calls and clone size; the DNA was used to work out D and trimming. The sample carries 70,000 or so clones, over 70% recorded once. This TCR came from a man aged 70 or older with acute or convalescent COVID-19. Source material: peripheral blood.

The CDR3 sequence is CASSLKKDRDHEQYF. The CDR3 DNA follows: TGCGCCAGCAGCCTAAAAAAGGACAGGGACCACGAGCAGTACTTC. The chain combines TRBV5-1 with TRBJ2-7; TRBD1 agrees at 8 bases. Trimming cost V 4 bases and J 5 bases; bases outside gene matches: 11. Germline CDR1 reads SGHRS; CDR2 reads YFSETQ. CDR3 length: 15 amino acids.